This T cell receptor (beta chain) came from a study of OX40 agonist ivuxolimab in advanced cancers. Overall study context: Clinicians treated patients with ivuxolimab, an agonistic anti-OX40 (CD134) antibody. While on treatment, patients had intravenous ivuxolimab at 0.01 to 10 mg/kg every 2 weeks.

Method: immunoSEQ multiplex PCR; TCRdb's copy keeps in-frame clones and lacks some. This sample has fewer than 55,000 clones, with around four fifths found just once. With regard to this clone: The antigen is undetermined.

Trimming removed 4 bases from V and 4 bases from J, with 20 bases in between. This CDR3 has 16 residues. Germline V gene data show CDR1 as SGHNT and CDR2 as YYREEE (reference sequence). The study's findings and limits: Expanded clones were, on average, more numerous in CD8+ T cells than in CD4+. Normalized T-cell clonal expansion was also low in a subset of nonresponders.

This material consisted of CD4+ or CD8+ T cells sorted from blood, taken in a trial of the OX40 agonist ivuxolimab. This rearrangement joins TRBV5-4 to TRBJ1-1, with a tentative D call TRBD1 (6 bases). The TCR was taken from an adult with an advanced solid tumor such as melanoma, head and neck, liver or kidney cancer. CDR3 loop: CASSAGASIQFTEAFF. The CDR3 nucleotides are TGTGCCAGCAGCGCAGGGGCATCTATCCAGTTCACTGAAGCTTTCTTT. Supplemented by reference TRBV5-4 and TRBJ1-1, the full variable domain reads ETGVTQSPTHLIKTRGQQVTLRCSSQSGHNTVSWYQQALGQGPQFIFQYYREEENGRGNFPPRFSGLQFPNYSSELNVNALELDDSALYLCASSAGASIQFTEAFFGQGTRLTVV.